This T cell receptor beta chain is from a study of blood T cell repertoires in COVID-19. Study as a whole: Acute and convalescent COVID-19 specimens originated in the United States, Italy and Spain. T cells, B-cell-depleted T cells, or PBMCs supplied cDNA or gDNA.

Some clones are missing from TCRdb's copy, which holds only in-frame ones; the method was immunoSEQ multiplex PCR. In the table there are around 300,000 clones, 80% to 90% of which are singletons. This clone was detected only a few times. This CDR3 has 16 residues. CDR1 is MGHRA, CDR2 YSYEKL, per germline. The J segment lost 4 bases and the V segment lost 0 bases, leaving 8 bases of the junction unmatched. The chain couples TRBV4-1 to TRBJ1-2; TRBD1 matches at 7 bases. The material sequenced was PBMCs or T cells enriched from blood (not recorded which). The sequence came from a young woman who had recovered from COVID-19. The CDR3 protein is CASSQEPGTAGYGYTF. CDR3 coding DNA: TGCGCCAGCAGCCAAGAGCCCGGGACAGCGGGCTATGGCTACACCTTC.